The TCR beta chain under discussion was sequenced for a study of early stage breast cancer tumors. Study details: Invasive lobular carcinomas made up about 30% of the 12 ER+/PR+/HER2- tumors.

General study results and limits: Most shared enriched TCRB sequences were commonly generated ones. Unsorted bulk genomic DNA sequencing lacked pairing and functional marker data. Tumors had roughly 2.6-fold higher T cell density than normal breast.

Here immunoSEQ multiplex PCR was the method, and the copy in TCRdb shows in-frame clones only, minus some. Seen here are 11,000 to 15,000 clones, about 80% observed once, and the top ten hold 7.5% to 8%. Turning to this clone: What it binds is not known.

This sequence originates from a person aged 45 to 59 with breast cancer. Sequenced input: normal breast tissue next to the tumor.

The CDR3: CASSLERYEQYF. CDR3 nucleotide sequence: TGTGCCAGCAGTTTAGAGCGTTACGAGCAGTACTTC. This chain links TRBV28 with TRBJ2-7; D remains ambiguous. Trimming removed 2 bases at V and 4 bases at J, with 6 bases between. Germline V lookup: CDR1 MDHEN, CDR2 SYDVKM. There are 12 residues in the CDR3.